Below, one T cell receptor (beta chain) is given with its context. The germline V gene has CDR1 MNHEY and CDR2 SVGAGI. V lost 0 bases to trimming and J lost 8 bases, with 17 bases between them. The CDR3 is 16 residues long. This sample was included in a study of identical twins. Using its own MiXCR run on the 5' RACE reads, TCRdb lists one record per CDR3 protein. Of approximately 230,000 distinct CDR3 sequences in the sample, 5.5% to 7.5% were seen once. These data were likewise used in another study, on T cells expressing NK-cell markers. That paper adds: An anti-gamma-delta TCR antibody restricted sorting to alpha-beta TCR T cells in several experiments. Specificity for HCMV among expanded NKG2C+ T cell clones was not established.

The rearrangement links TRBV6-5 to TRBJ1-3; possibly TRBD1 for D (5 bases). The sequencing input was CD8+ T cells sorted from blood. The TCR comes from a young woman in good health. The CDR3, as DNA: TGTGCCAGCAGTTACTCGTGGCAGACATCCAGGGACACCATATATTTT. This sequence encodes CASSYSWQTSRDTIYF.